The 24 T cell receptor beta chains below were found in one sample sequenced in a study of OX40 agonist ivuxolimab in advanced cancers. Generated by immunoSEQ multiplex PCR, the TCRdb table keeps only in-frame clones and is missing some. The sample contains 60,000 to 95,000 clones, 90% of which appear only once. Sequenced here: CD4+ or CD8+ T cells sorted from blood, sampled in a trial of the OX40 agonist ivuxolimab. The receptors derive from an adult with an advanced solid tumor such as melanoma, head and neck, liver or kidney cancer.

V and J are TRBV5-1 and TRBJ1-1; the D is unclear. The CDR3 is made up of 15 amino acids. V was clipped by 0 bases and J by 1 base, with 10 bases between them. Germline V gene sequence: CDR1 SGHRS, CDR2 YFSETQ. The CDR3 bases are TGCGCCAGCAGCTTGGATGGCGCTGGGAACACTGAAGCTTTCTTT. Translated: CASSLDGAGNTEAFF.

The chain joins TRBV6-6 to TRBJ1-5; 11 positions match TRBD1. There are 16 residues in the CDR3. The J segment lost 4 bases and the V segment lost 4 bases, leaving 6 bases of the junction unmatched. The germline CDR1 and CDR2 sequences are MNHNY and SVGAGI (reference sequence). The CDR3 spells CASSSAGQGANQPQHF. The CDR3 DNA follows: TGTGCCAGCAGTTCCGCAGGACAGGGGGCGAATCAGCCCCAGCATTTT.

The chain links TRBV16 to TRBJ2-1, with D maybe TRBD2 (5 bases). Trimming stripped 4 bases from V and 5 bases from J, with 15 bases between. This CDR3 comprises 15 residues. From germline, CDR1 is KGHSY and CDR2 FQNENV. CDR3 DNA sequence: TGTGCCAGCAGCCTGGTCCCAGCAGCGGACAATGAGCAGTTCTTC. This sequence encodes CASSLVPAADNEQFF.

V and J are TRBV15 and TRBJ1-2, with TRBD1 matching over 8 bases. Unmatched junction bases numbered 14, after V lost 1 base and J lost 7 bases. Germline V gene sequence: CDR1 LNHNV, CDR2 YYDKDF (reference sequence). The CDR3 consists of 17 residues. DNA of the CDR3: TGTGCCACCAGCAGAGGGCAGGGGGCGCTTGAGGGTCGTGGCTACACCTTC. Translating it yields CATSRGQGALEGRGYTF.

The gene calls are TRBV27 and TRBJ2-2, with 10 bases matching TRBD2. J lost 2 bases, V lost 4 bases, and 1 base had no gene match. CDR3 size: 15 residues. Germline values: CDR1 MNHEY, CDR2 SMNVEV (reference sequence). CDR3 residues: CASSSSGRNTGELFF. The CDR3 DNA is TGTGCCAGCAGTTCTAGCGGGAGAAACACCGGGGAGCTGTTTTTT.

The chain carries TRBV4-3 and TRBJ1-5; possibly TRBD1 for D (6 bases). Trimming pared 0 bases from V and 7 bases from J, leaving 13 bases between. Germline V gene lookup returns CDR1 LGHNA and CDR2 YSLEER. This CDR3 region has 15 residues. This CDR3 reads CASSQDPRGLQPQHF. CDR3 nucleotides: TGCGCCAGCAGCCAAGATCCGAGGGGGTTGCAGCCCCAGCATTTT.

The J gene is TRBJ2-2, the V gene TRBV25-1; D gene uncertain. The length of the CDR3 is 15 residues. Germline V gives CDR1 MGHDK, CDR2 SYGVNS. V was clipped by 3 bases and J by 1 base, with 9 bases between them. The CDR3 DNA reads TGTGCCAGCAGTGACAACAGAAAGAACACCGGGGAGCTGTTTTTT. It translates to CASSDNRKNTGELFF.

The chain recombines TRBV28 with TRBJ2-3; 10 nucleotides match TRBD1. The germline CDR1 and CDR2 sequences are MDHEN and SYDVKM. This CDR3 spans 14 amino acids. The trim removed 8 bases at V and 6 bases at J, leaving 8 bases unmatched. CDR3 protein: CASGGTGVRDTQYF. The CDR3 DNA reads TGTGCCAGCGGCGGGACAGGGGTTAGGGATACGCAGTATTTT.

The rearrangement links TRBV9 to TRBJ2-1, with D perhaps matching TRBD1 (6 bases). Germline V lookup: CDR1 SGDLS, CDR2 YYNGEE. The CDR3 spans 16 residues. The V end lost 4 bases, the J end lost 0 bases, and 14 bases lay between the germline ends. CDR3 sequence: CASSSGTPNSYNEQFF. Written as DNA, the CDR3 is TGTGCCAGCAGCTCCGGGACACCTAACTCCTACAATGAGCAGTTCTTC.

A single count supports this clone. V and J are TRBV5-4 and TRBJ2-1; D call uncertain. The CDR3 contains 15 residues. Trimming stripped 3 bases from V and 0 bases from J, with 10 bases between. Germline CDR1 is SGHNT and CDR2 is YYREEE (reference sequence). The CDR3 coding sequence is TGTGCCAGCAGCTCGTTCGGCTCCTCCTACAATGAGCAGTTCTTC. It is translated as CASSSFGSSYNEQFF.

V and J are TRBV30 and TRBJ1-1; TRBD1 matches at 7 bases. Germline CDR1 and CDR2: GTSNPN and SVGIG (reference sequence). Losses at the gene ends were 4 bases for V and 1 base for J; bases not matched to a gene: 9. The CDR3 is 15 amino acids. CDR3 sequence (DNA): TGTGCCTGGAAGCGTATGGGACAGCCGAACACTGAAGCTTTCTTT. Translation: CAWKRMGQPNTEAFF.

The CDR3 protein is CASSLAQGYNEQFF. CDR3 nucleotides: TGTGCCAGCAGCTTAGCGCAAGGTTACAATGAGCAGTTCTTC. The chain combines TRBV7-2 with TRBJ2-1; no reliable D call. Deletions cut 0 bases from V and 4 bases from J, with 7 bases between. The CDR3 is 14 amino acids. The germline gives CDR1 SGHTA, CDR2 FQGNSA.

The rearrangement uses TRBV19 and TRBJ1-1, with 8 bases identical to TRBD1. After removal of 4 bases from V and 4 bases from J, the junction contained 8 bases not matched to a gene. The CDR3 length is 15 residues. Germline loops: CDR1 LNHDA, CDR2 SQIVND (reference sequence). The CDR3 here is CASSSTGGSRTEAFF. For the CDR3, the DNA is TGTGCCAGTAGTAGTACAGGGGGTTCTCGCACTGAAGCTTTCTTT.

This rearrangement joins TRBV5-4 to TRBJ1-2, with D possibly matching TRBD1 (6 bases). Germline V lookup: CDR1 SGHNT, CDR2 YYREEE (reference sequence). Trimming cost V 0 bases and J 4 bases, with 16 bases left between them. The CDR3 covers 16 residues. CDR3 in amino acids: CASSLDYGQLFYGYTF. The CDR3 nucleotides are TGTGCCAGCAGCTTGGATTACGGACAGCTCTTCTATGGCTACACCTTC.

This clone was picked up a small number of times. One end of the junction is discordant with germline, which a read error may explain. The rearrangement joins TRBV7-9 to TRBJ1-2, with D maybe TRBD1 (6 bases). This CDR3 spans 13 amino acids. Germline loops: CDR1 SEHNR, CDR2 FQNEAQ (reference sequence). The CDR3 coding sequence is TGTGCCAGCAGCCAAACCCAACAGGGACCAGCCTGCTTC. The encoded protein is CASSQTQQGPACF. Variable domain in full (rest from reference TRBV7-9 and TRBJ1-2): DTGVSQNPRHKITKRGQNVTFRCDPISEHNRLYWYRQTLGQGPEFLTYFQNEAQLEKSRLLSDRFSAERPKGSFSTLEIQRTEQGDSAMYLCASSQTQQGPACFGSGTRLTVV.

The chain employs TRBV6-6 and TRBJ2-1; 11 positions agree with TRBD2. V lost 3 bases to trimming and J lost 8 bases; unmatched junction nucleotides: 6. Per germline, CDR1 MNHNY and CDR2 SVGAGI (reference sequence). CDR3 length: 15 residues. The chain's CDR3 is CASSYQGLAGDEQFF. The DNA for the CDR3 is TGTGCCAGCAGTTATCAAGGACTAGCGGGCGATGAGCAGTTCTTC.

The chain couples TRBV7-2 to TRBJ2-7; 7 bases match TRBD1. This CDR3 spans 14 amino acids. Trimming cost V 1 base and J 6 bases; bases outside gene matches: 6. The V gene's germline CDR1 is SGHTA and CDR2 FQGNSA. CDR3: CASSLVTGEGEQYF. As DNA, the CDR3 is TGTGCCAGCAGCTTAGTTACAGGGGAAGGCGAGCAGTACTTC.

This clone has a handful of counts. The chain links TRBV28 to TRBJ2-2, with unresolved D. The length of the CDR3 is 12 residues. The germline V gene has CDR1 MDHEN and CDR2 SYDVKM. V lost 6 bases and J lost 5, with 7 bases in between. The CDR3 DNA reads TGTGCCAGCAGCCCACTTACCGGGGAGCTGTTTTTT. It encodes CASSPLTGELFF.

The chain links TRBV6-5 to TRBJ1-6, with D possibly TRBD1 on 6 matching bases. The CDR3 has 16 residues. Germline V CDR1 and CDR2: MNHEY, SVGAGI. V was shortened by 4 bases and J by 4 bases, with 14 bases between the two germline ends. CDR3 residues: CASSFRFGQYNSPLHF. In nucleotides, the CDR3 is TGTGCCAGCAGTTTCCGATTCGGACAGTATAATTCACCCCTCCACTTT.

The V gene is TRBV19, the J gene TRBJ2-4; no clear D. V was trimmed by 6 bases and J by 0 bases, leaving 9 bases between them. The germline V gene encodes CDR1 LNHDA and CDR2 SQIVND (reference sequence). This CDR3 is built from 14 residues. CDR3 loop: CASSPDRAKNIQYF. The CDR3 nucleotides read TGTGCCAGTAGCCCAGATAGAGCCAAAAACATTCAGTACTTC.

The chain combines TRBV9 with TRBJ1-3; TRBD1 matches 11 bases. Per germline, CDR1 SGDLS and CDR2 YYNGEE. The length of the CDR3 is 16 residues. The trim removed 4 bases at V and 3 bases at J, leaving 6 bases unmatched. The chain's CDR3 is CASSTRGTGGGNTIYF. The CDR3 coding sequence is TGTGCCAGCAGCACAAGAGGGACAGGGGGTGGAAACACCATATATTTT.

The chain recombines TRBV6-5 with TRBJ1-1; TRBD1 might be the D (6 bases). The CDR3 is made up of 14 amino acids. Looked up from germline, CDR1 is MNHEY and CDR2 is SVGAGI. V lost 4 bases and J 4 bases, leaving 13 bases between the germline ends. Here the CDR3 reads CASSSFGGATEAFF. Written as DNA, the CDR3 is TGTGCCAGCAGTTCCTTCGGGGGGGCCACTGAAGCTTTCTTT.

The chain joins TRBV19 to TRBJ2-3, with D perhaps TRBD2 (5 bases). CDR3 size: 14 residues. Per the germline V gene, CDR1 is LNHDA and CDR2 is SQIVND (reference sequence). V was cut by 6 bases and J by 1 base, with 11 bases left in between. DNA for the CDR3: TGTGCCAGTAGAGAGGGCCGGGGCACAGATACGCAGTATTTT. Protein: CASREGRGTDTQYF.

V and J are TRBV10-3 and TRBJ1-2; D may be TRBD1 (5 bases). The CDR3 has 16 residues. V lost 3 bases and J 2 bases, leaving 16 bases between the germline ends. CDR1 and CDR2 from the germline V gene are ENHRY and SYGVKD. As DNA, the CDR3 is TGTGCCATCAGTGATTTCGGGGGGAAGAAAAACTATGGCTACACCTTC. It is translated as CAISDFGGKKNYGYTF.